The entry below describes one T cell receptor beta chain. Antigen unknown. Clones were sequenced by immunoSEQ multiplex PCR, and TCRdb holds only the in-frame ones, with some missing. The data hold about 330,000 clones, with 74% observed a single time. The entry originates in a study of shared clonotypes between healthy human individuals. Study at large: Donor ages ranged 18 to 49 years: two women, a few men.

This CDR3 spans 16 amino acids. In germline, CDR1 is SGHVS, CDR2 FQNEAQ. V lost 5 bases and J lost 4; bases outside the gene matches: 11. Overall study results and limits: Researchers found naive subsets generally carried larger estimated richness than memory subsets. An expected dependence of interdonor clonotype sharing on sequencing depth was noted. Against clonotypes common to all four donors, non-shared ones had lower generation probabilities.

The rearrangement joins TRBV7-8 to TRBJ2-1; 7 bases map to TRBD2. Sequencing input: memory CD4+ T cells sorted from blood. Subset given: CD45RA-negative fraction. The source of this sequence is a man aged 25-40 years in good health. CDR3: CASSAAWRGMYNEQFF. The DNA for the CDR3 is TGTGCCAGCAGCGCTGCTTGGCGGGGGATGTACAATGAGCAGTTCTTC.